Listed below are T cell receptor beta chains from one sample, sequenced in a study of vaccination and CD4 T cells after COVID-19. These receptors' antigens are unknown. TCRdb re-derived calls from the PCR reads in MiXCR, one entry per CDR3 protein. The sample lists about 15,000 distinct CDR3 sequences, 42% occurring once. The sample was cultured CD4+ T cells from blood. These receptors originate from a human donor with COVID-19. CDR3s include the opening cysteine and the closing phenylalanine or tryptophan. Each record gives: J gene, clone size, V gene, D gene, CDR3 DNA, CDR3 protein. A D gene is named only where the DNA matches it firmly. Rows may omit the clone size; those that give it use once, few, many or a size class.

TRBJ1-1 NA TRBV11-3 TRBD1 TGTGCCAGCAGCTTACAGGGGGCGAACACTGAAGCTTTCTTT CASSLQGANTEAFF
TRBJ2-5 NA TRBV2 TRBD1 TGTGCCAGCAGTGAAGCGGGACCACAGGGGGCAGGAGAGACCCAGTACTTC CASSEAGPQGAGETQYF
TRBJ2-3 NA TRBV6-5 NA TGTGCCAGCAGTTACCGGGGGGCTGGAGATACGCAGTATTTT CASSYRGAGDTQYF
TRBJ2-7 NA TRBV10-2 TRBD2 TGCGCCAGCAGGCTTACCCCAGGGAGGGGATACGAGCAGTACTTC CASRLTPGRGYEQYF
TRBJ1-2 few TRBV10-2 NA TGCGCCAGCCAGATGGGGGGCGAGCATGGCTACACCTTC CASQMGGEHGYTF
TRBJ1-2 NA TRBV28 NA TGTGCCAGCAGTTTTGGCCCCAAAGACTATGGCTACACCTTC CASSFGPKDYGYTF
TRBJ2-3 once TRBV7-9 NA TGTGCCAGCCTCGCGGCCAGGGGCACAGATACGCAGTATTTT CASLAARGTDTQYF
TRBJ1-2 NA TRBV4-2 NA TGTGCCAGCAGCCAGGTTGGCGAACAGGGATACTATGGCTACACCTTC CASSQVGEQGYYGYTF
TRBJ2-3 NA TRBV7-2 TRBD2 TGTGCCAGCATCCGGGGGGGGGCGAACACAGATACGCAGTATTTT CASIRGGANTDTQYF
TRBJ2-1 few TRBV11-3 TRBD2 TGTGCCAGCAGCCCAGGAGGCGCGGGGGTAGAATACAATGAGCAGTTCTTC CASSPGGAGVEYNEQFF
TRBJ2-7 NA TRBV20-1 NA TGCAGTGCTAGAGGTGAGACTGGCGCCTACGAGCAGTACTTC CSARGETGAYEQYF
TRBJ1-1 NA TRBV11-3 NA TGTGCCAGCAGCTCCAGCCCGGCGAACACTGAAGCTTTCTTT CASSSSPANTEAFF
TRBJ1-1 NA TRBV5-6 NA TGTGTCAGCAGCTGGGAAGGGAAGGTGACTGAAGCTTTCTTT CVSSWEGKVTEAFF
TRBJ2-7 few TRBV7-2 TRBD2 TGTGCCAGCAGCTTAGCGAAGCGGGGGGGAACCTACGAGCAGTACTTC CASSLAKRGGTYEQYF
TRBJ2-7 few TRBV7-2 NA TGTGCCAGTCGGACGGATACCTACGAGCAGTACTTC CASRTDTYEQYF
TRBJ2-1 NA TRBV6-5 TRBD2 TGTGCCGGCAGCTTACTACTAGCGGGGGGAAGTGAGCAGTTCTTC CAGSLLLAGGSEQFF
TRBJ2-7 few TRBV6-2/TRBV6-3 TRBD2 TGTGCCAGCGGACTAGCGGGGGCCTACGAGCAGTACTTC CASGLAGAYEQYF
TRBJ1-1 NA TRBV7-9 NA TGTGCCAGCAGCCCCACGAGACAGCGACTGAACACTGAAGCTTTCTTT CASSPTRQRLNTEAFF
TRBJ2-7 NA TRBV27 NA TGTGCCAGCAGTCGGGGGAAGGGCTCCTACGAGCAGTACTTC CASSRGKGSYEQYF
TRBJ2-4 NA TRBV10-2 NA TGCGCCAGCAGTGAGGACGACTCCTCAGGAACCAAAAACATTCAGTACTTC CASSEDDSSGTKNIQYF
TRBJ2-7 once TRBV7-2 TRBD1 TGTGCCAGCAGTTCCGACAGGGGAAGAGTCGAGCAGTACTTC CASSSDRGRVEQYF
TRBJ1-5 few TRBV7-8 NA TGTGCCAGCAGCTTAGTAACAGGCGATCAGCCCCAGCATTTT CASSLVTGDQPQHF
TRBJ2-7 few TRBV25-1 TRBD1 TGTGCCAGCAGTTACGCAGTGGACAGGTACGCCTACGAGCAGTACTTC CASSYAVDRYAYEQYF
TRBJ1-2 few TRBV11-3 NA TGTGCCAGCAGCTTCTCAGGTGGCTACACCTTC CASSFSGGYTF
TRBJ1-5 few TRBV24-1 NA TGTGCCACCAGTGATGGGGCTGGCAATCAGCCCCAGCATTTT CATSDGAGNQPQHF
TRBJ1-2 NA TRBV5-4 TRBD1 TGTGCCAGCAGCGCCGGGGACAGGGGTAATCACGGCTACACCTTC CASSAGDRGNHGYTF
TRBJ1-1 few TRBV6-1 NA TGTGCCAGCAGTCTCCTCGGGGACGGCACTGAAGCTTTCTTT CASSLLGDGTEAFF
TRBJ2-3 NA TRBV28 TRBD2 TGTGCCAGCAGCCCCACGGCGGGGGGCGGGACAGATACGCAGTATTTT CASSPTAGGGTDTQYF
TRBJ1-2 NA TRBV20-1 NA TGCAGTGCAGAGGACGTACTCACTAACTATGGCTACACCTTC CSAEDVLTNYGYTF
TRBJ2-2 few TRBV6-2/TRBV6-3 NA TGTGCCAGCAGTTCCACTAGCTTCTCCGGGGAGCTGTTTTTT CASSSTSFSGELFF
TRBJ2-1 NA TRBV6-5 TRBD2 TGTGCCAGCAGTTACCGGGGGGGCGCCTACAATGAGCAGTTCTTC CASSYRGGAYNEQFF
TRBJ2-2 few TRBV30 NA TGTGCCTGGACCATAGGGTACACCGGGGAGCTGTTTTTT CAWTIGYTGELFF
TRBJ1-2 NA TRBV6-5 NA TGTGCCAGCAGTTACAGCCGGCAAGCTACCACTAATGGCTACACCTTC CASSYSRQATTNGYTF
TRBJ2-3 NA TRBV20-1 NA TGCAGTGCTTCGGAGGGCACAGATACGCAGTATTTT CSASEGTDTQYF
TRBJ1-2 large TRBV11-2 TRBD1 TGTGCCAGCAGCCCCCGGATGAGACAGGGCTATGGCTACACCTTC CASSPRMRQGYGYTF
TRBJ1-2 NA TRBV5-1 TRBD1 TGCGCCAGCAGCTTGTATGGGACAGGGGACTCGCGGGATGGCTACACCTTC CASSLYGTGDSRDGYTF
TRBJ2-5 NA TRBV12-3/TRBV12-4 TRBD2 TGTGCCAGCAGTGAGACTAGCGGGGGGCCGGAGACCCAGTACTTC CASSETSGGPETQYF
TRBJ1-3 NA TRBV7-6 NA TGTGCCAGCAGCTTAGGGGATGCGGGGTCACCGGGAAACACCATATATTTT CASSLGDAGSPGNTIYF
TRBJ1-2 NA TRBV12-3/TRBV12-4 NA TGTGCCAGCAGTTTATATGCCCCCAGTCCCTACACCTTC CASSLYAPSPYTF
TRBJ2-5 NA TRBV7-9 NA TGTGCCAGCAGCCCATGGAGGGTGGGAGAGACCCAGTACTTC CASSPWRVGETQYF
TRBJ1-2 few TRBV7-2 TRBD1 TGTGCCAGCAGCCCGACAGGGGGCGGAAACTATGGCTACACCTTC CASSPTGGGNYGYTF
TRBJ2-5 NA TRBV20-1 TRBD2 TGCAGTGCCAGACTAGCGGCTGGTGTGACCCAGTACTTC CSARLAAGVTQYF
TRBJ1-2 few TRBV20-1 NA TGCAGTGCTAGAGATCGGCGTGGGAAGGACGGCTACACCTTC CSARDRRGKDGYTF
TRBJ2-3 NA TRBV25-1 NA TGTGCCAGCAGCCCGGGGTCACTAGCCGGGGCAGATACGCAGTATTTT CASSPGSLAGADTQYF
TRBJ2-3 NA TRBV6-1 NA TGTGCCAGCACCCCCAGGGCCACAGATACGCAGTATTTT CASTPRATDTQYF
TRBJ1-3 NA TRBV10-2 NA TGCGCCAGCAGTGTAACCGCTGGAAACACCATATATTTT CASSVTAGNTIYF
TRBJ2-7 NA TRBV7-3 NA TGTGCCAGCAGCTTAAACTCCATTGGCGAGCAGTACTTC CASSLNSIGEQYF
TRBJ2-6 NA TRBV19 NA TGTGCCAGTAGTATAATCCGGAGCTCTGGGGCCAACGTCCTGACTTTC CASSIIRSSGANVLTF
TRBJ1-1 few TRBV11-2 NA TGTGCCAGCAGCTTAACACCGACACGGGGGGAAGCTTTCTTT CASSLTPTRGEAFF
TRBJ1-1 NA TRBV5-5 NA TGTGCCAGCAGCCCATCTGGACAGCGAACGAACACTGAAGCTTTCTTT CASSPSGQRTNTEAFF
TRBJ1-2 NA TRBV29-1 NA TGCAGCGTTGATTTCGGGGGAGCTAACTATGGCTACACCTTC CSVDFGGANYGYTF
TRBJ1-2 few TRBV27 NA TGTGCCAGAATTCACAGGGTGTCGCCGACTAACTATGGCTACACCTTC CARIHRVSPTNYGYTF
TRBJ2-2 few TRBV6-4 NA TGTGCCAGCAGTGACTCGATAACCACCGGGGAGCTGTTTTTT CASSDSITTGELFF